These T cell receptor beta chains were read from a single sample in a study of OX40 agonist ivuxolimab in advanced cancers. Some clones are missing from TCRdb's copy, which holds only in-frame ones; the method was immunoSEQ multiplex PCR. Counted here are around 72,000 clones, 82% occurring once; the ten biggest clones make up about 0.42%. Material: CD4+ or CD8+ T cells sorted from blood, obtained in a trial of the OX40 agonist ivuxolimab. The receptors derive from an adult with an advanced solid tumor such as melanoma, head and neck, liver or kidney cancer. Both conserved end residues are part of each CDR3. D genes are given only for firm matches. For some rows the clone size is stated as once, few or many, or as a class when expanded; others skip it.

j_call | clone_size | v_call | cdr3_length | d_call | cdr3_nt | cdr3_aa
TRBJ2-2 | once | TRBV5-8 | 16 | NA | TGTGCCAGCAGCTTGGGAGACAGCTCGAACACCGGGGAGCTGTTTTTT | CASSLGDSSNTGELFF
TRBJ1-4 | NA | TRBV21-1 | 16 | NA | TGTGCCAGCAGCAAAACCTCCGGGACTCTTAATGAAAAACTGTTTTTT | CASSKTSGTLNEKLFF
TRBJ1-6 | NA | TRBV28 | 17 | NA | TGTGCCAGCAGCTCAACTCTCCGGGATTCTCACTATTCACCCCTCCACTTT | CASSSTLRDSHYSPLHF
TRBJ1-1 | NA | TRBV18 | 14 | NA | TGTGCCAGCTCACCAAACTATGGGGATGCTGAAGCTTTCTTT | CASSPNYGDAEAFF
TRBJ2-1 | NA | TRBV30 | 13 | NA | TGTGCCTGGGGGGCAGGGTTGGATACTGAGCAGTTCTTC | CAWGAGLDTEQFF
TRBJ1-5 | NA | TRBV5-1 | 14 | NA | TGCGCCAGCAGCTTGGGAGGCTGGAATCAGCCCCAGCATTTT | CASSLGGWNQPQHF
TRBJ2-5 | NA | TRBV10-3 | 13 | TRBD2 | TGTGCCATCTCAGCGGGATTGGGAGAGACCCAGTACTTC | CAISAGLGETQYF
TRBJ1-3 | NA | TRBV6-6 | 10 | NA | TGTGCCAGCAGTGAGACTGGCATATATTTT | CASSETGIYF
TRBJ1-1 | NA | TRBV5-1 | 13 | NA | TGCGCCAGCAGCTTGGGGGGTTTCACTGAAGCTTTCTTT | CASSLGGFTEAFF
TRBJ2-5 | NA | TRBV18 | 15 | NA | TGTGCCAGCTCACCTAACACAGGGCTCCAAGAGACCCAGTACTTC | CASSPNTGLQETQYF
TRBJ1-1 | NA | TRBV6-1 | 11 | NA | TGTGCCAGCAGCACCAGGAGTGAAGCTTTCTTT | CASSTRSEAFF
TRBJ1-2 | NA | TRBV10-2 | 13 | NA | TGCGCCAGCAGTGTCGGGGTGGGGTATGGCTACACCTTC | CASSVGVGYGYTF
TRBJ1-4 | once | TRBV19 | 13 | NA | TGTGCCAGTAGTCTATACCACGGGGAAAAACTGTTTTTT | CASSLYHGEKLFF
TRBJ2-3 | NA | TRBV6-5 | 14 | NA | TGTGCCAGCTCCCGTGAGGGTAAAACAGATACGCAGTATTTT | CASSREGKTDTQYF
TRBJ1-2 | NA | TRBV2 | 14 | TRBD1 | TGTGCCAGCAGCCCTTGGACAGGGGGCGATGGCTACACCTTC | CASSPWTGGDGYTF
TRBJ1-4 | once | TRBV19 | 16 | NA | TGTGCCAGTAGTTCGACTCCACAGGGAACTAATGAAAAACTGTTTTTT | CASSSTPQGTNEKLFF
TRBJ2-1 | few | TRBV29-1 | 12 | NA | TGCAGCGTGGAACATGACCTCAATGAGCAGTTCTTC | CSVEHDLNEQFF
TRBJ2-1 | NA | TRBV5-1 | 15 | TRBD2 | TGCGCCAGCAGCCCACTAGCTAGCGGGGGTAATGAGCAGTTCTTC | CASSPLASGGNEQFF
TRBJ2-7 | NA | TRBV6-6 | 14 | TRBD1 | TGTGCCAGCAGTGGATGGGGACAGCGGTACGAGCAGTACTTC | CASSGWGQRYEQYF
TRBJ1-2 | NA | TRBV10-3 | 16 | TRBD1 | TGTGCCATCAGTGAGGGACAGGGGGCGGGTACGGGTGACTACACCTTC | CAISEGQGAGTGDYTF
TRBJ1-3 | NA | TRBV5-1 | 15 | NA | TGCGCCAGCAGCTTGACCGGGGGAATTGGAAACACCATATATTTT | CASSLTGGIGNTIYF
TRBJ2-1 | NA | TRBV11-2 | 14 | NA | TGTGCCAGCACCGTGGTGGCAGGGGGGAATGAGCAGTTCTTC | CASTVVAGGNEQFF
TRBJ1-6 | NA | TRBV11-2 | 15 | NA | TGTGCCAGCAGCTTAGGGAATTCAGGGGTTTCACCCCTCCACTTT | CASSLGNSGVSPLHF
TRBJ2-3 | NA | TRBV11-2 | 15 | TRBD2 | TGTGCCAGCAGGACTTGGGGCGGGAGGGCAGATACGCAGTATTTT | CASRTWGGRADTQYF
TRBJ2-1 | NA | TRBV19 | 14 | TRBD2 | TGTGCCAGTACGATAGCGGGGGCCTACAATGAGCAGTTCTTC | CASTIAGAYNEQFF
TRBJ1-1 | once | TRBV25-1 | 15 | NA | TGTGCCAGCAGTGAATTTTTGGGTGGTCGCACTGAAGCTTTCTTT | CASSEFLGGRTEAFF
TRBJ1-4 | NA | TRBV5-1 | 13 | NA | TGCGCCAGCAGCTTGCGAACGGGGGAAAAACTGTTTTTT | CASSLRTGEKLFF
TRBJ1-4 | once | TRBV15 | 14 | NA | TGTGCCACCAGCAGAGATCGGACAGCTGAAAAACTGTTTTTT | CATSRDRTAEKLFF
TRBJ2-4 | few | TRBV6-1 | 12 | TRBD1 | TGTGCCAGCCAGGGGACAGGGGACATTCAGTACTTC | CASQGTGDIQYF
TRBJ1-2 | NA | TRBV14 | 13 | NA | TGTGCCAGCAGTCGAGGGTCCGTATATGGCTACACCTTC | CASSRGSVYGYTF
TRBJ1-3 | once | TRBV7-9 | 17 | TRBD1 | TGTGCCAGCAGCCCGAGGGGACAGGGGGCATCTGGAAACACCATATATTTT | CASSPRGQGASGNTIYF
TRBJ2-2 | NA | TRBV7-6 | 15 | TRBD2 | TGTGCCAGCAGGACCTTCGGGGGGTCCACCGGGGAGCTGTTTTTT | CASRTFGGSTGELFF
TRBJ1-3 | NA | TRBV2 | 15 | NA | TGTGCCAGCACCCCTGGGGCAGGGATGAGAAACACCATATATTTT | CASTPGAGMRNTIYF
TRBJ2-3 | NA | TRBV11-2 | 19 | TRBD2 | TGTGCCAGCAGCTCCCGACGGCTAGCGGGAGGCCGACGGACTGATACGCAGTATTTT | CASSSRRLAGGRRTDTQYF
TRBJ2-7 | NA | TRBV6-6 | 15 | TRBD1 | TGTGCCAGCACCCAGACAGGGGGGGAAACCTACGAGCAGTACTTC | CASTQTGGETYEQYF
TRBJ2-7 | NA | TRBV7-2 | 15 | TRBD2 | TGTGCCAGCAGCCCGACTAGCGGGAGAATTGTCGAGCAGTACTTC | CASSPTSGRIVEQYF
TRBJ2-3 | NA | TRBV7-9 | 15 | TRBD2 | TGTGCCAGCAGCTTAATAGCGGGATCCCCAGATACGCAGTATTTT | CASSLIAGSPDTQYF
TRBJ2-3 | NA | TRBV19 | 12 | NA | TGTGCCAGTAGTATCAATAGAGATACGCAGTATTTT | CASSINRDTQYF
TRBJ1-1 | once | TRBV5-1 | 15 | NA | TGCGCCAGCAGCTGGGGGGTTAAAAAGGGCACTGAAGCTTTCTTT | CASSWGVKKGTEAFF
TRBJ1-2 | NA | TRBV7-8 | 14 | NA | TGTGCCAGCAGCTTGGAGCTCACCGGCTATGGCTACACCTTC | CASSLELTGYGYTF
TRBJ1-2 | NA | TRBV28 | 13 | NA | TGTGCCAGCAATGAGGGCATTCTCTATGGCTACACCTTC | CASNEGILYGYTF
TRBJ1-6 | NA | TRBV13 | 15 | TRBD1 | TGTGCCAGCAGCTACCGGGACAGGGGAAATTCACCCCTCCACTTT | CASSYRDRGNSPLHF
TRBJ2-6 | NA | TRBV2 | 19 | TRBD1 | TGTGCCAGTCTCCCCCGGGACAGGGACGCCTACTCTGGGGCCAACGTCCTGACTTTC | CASLPRDRDAYSGANVLTF
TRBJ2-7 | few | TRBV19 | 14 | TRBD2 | TGTGCCAGTAGTATTTTAGCGGGAGGCTACGAGCAGTACTTC | CASSILAGGYEQYF
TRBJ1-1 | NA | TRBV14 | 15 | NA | TGTGCCAGCAGCCAAGACCGAAGGCAGGGATTTATGGCTTTCTTT | CASSQDRRQGFMAFF
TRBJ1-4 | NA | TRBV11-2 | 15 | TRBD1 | TGTGCCAGCAGCTCAACAGGGGCGCGAGGTGAAAAACTGTTTTTT | CASSSTGARGEKLFF
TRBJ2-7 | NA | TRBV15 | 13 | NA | TGTGCCACCAGCAGAGATGGGGCCTACGAGCAGTACTTC | CATSRDGAYEQYF